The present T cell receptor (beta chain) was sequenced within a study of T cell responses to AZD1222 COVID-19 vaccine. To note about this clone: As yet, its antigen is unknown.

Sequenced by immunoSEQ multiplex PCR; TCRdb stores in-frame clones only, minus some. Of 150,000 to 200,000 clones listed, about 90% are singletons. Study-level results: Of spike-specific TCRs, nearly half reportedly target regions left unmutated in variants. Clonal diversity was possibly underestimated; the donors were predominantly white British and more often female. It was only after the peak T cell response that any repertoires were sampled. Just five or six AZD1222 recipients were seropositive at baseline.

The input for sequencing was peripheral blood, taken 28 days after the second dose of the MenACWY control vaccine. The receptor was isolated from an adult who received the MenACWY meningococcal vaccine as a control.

The CDR3, as DNA: TGTGCCAGCAGTTCCCCGGGACAGGGGGCTCGGGAGCAGTACTTC. This sequence encodes CASSSPGQGAREQYF. This chain joins TRBV28 and TRBJ2-7; 12 nucleotides agree with TRBD1. The CDR3 sequence is 15 residues long. J lost 7 bases, V lost 4 bases, and 8 bases had no gene match. The germline CDR1 and CDR2 sequences are MDHEN and SYDVKM.